This T cell receptor (beta chain) comes out of a study of blood T cell repertoires in COVID-19. Germline CDR1 and CDR2: SGHNT and YYREEE (reference sequence). The V gene lost 4 bases and the J gene lost 5 bases, with 12 bases spanning the gap. The CDR3 spans 13 residues. Only in-frame clones appear in the TCRdb table, and some are missing; sequencing was by immunoSEQ multiplex PCR. The repertoire includes 350,000 or so clones, about 83% of them detected once, and around 3% sits in the top ten. This chain uses TRBV5-4 with TRBJ2-5, with a tentative D call TRBD2 (6 bases). The sequenced sample was peripheral blood. The receptor comes from a man under 40 with active or convalescent COVID-19. This chain's CDR3 is CASSPGDSETQYF. The CDR3 DNA sequence: TGTGCCAGCAGCCCGGGAGATTCGGAGACCCAGTACTTC.